One sample yielded the 9 T cell receptor beta chains listed below, sequenced in a study of cytomegalovirus exposure and HLA in healthy donors. 60 Vbeta and 13 Jbeta primers were used in PCR. Sequencing was performed with immunoSEQ multiplex PCR; in TCRdb, only in-frame clones are kept and a portion is missing. Seen here are approximately 150,000 clones, 84% observed once, and the top ten hold 4.8%. Sample: PBMCs. The receptors derive from a girl aged 10 to 17 in good health and CMV-seropositive.

The chain is built from TRBV28 and TRBJ2-1, with a weak D call TRBD2 (7 bases). This CDR3 has 15 residues. With 2 bases removed from V and 2 bases from J, the gap between germline ends came to 10 bases. In germline, CDR1 is MDHEN, CDR2 SYDVKM. The CDR3, as DNA: TGTGCCAGCAGTTTAGAAGGGGGGGCCTACAATGAGCAGTTCTTC. As protein: CASSLEGGAYNEQFF.

The chain links TRBV21-1 to TRBJ1-1; TRBD1 was called by the table and not checked on the DNA. TRBV21-1 is designated a pseudogene. CDR3 size: 14 residues. The CDR3 loop is CASSSQGWNTEAFF. The CDR3 DNA reads TGTGCCAGCAGCTCACAGGGTTGGAACACTGAAGCTTTCTTT.

The chain employs TRBV4-1 and TRBJ2-1, with 10 bases that match TRBD2. The CDR3 is made up of 16 amino acids. V was pared by 4 bases and J by 7 bases, with 10 bases of the junction left unmatched. Germline assignment: CDR1 MGHRA and CDR2 YSYEKL. The CDR3: CASSPSRTSGGNEQFF. DNA of the CDR3: TGCGCCAGCAGCCCATCTCGGACTAGCGGTGGAAATGAGCAGTTCTTC.

The chain employs TRBV5-1 and TRBJ2-1, with a tentative D call TRBD2 (6 bases). This CDR3 has 12 residues. V lost 4 bases and J 4 bases, leaving 6 bases between the germline ends. Germline V gene sequence: CDR1 SGHRS, CDR2 YFSETQ. CDR3 bases: TGCGCCAGCAGCGGGGGGTACAATGAGCAGTTCTTC. This sequence encodes CASSGGYNEQFF. The entire variable domain, with the rest obtained from reference TRBV5-1 and TRBJ2-1, is as follows: KAGVTQTPRYLIKTRGQQVTLSCSPISGHRSVSWYQQTPGQGLQFLFEYFSETQRNKGNFPGRFSGRQFSNSRSEMNVSTLELGDSALYLCASSGGYNEQFFGPGTRLTVL.

The chain carries TRBV21-1 and TRBJ2-1; the D call of TRBD2 is as the table states it, not checked on the DNA. TRBV21-1 is a listed pseudogene. The CDR3 is made up of 16 amino acids. CDR3 loop: CASSKATSGANNEQFF. CDR3 nucleotide sequence: TGTGCCAGCAGCAAAGCGACTAGCGGGGCCAACAATGAGCAGTTCTTC.

The chain recombines TRBV19 with TRBJ1-2; D is uncertain. Germline CDR1 LNHDA, CDR2 SQIVND (reference sequence). The CDR3 sequence is 16 residues long. Trimming shortened V by 0 bases and J by 3 bases, and 14 bases separated the two germline ends. Here the CDR3 reads CASSIESSAGHYGYTF. The CDR3 coding sequence is TGTGCCAGTAGTATAGAGAGTTCGGCGGGTCACTATGGCTACACCTTC.

V is TRBV11-2 and J is TRBJ2-7; D is undetermined. Germline lookup yields CDR1 SGHAT and CDR2 FQNNGV. This CDR3 has 14 residues. V was clipped by 4 bases and J by 0 bases, with 10 bases between them. CDR3 in amino acids: CASSWSSSSYEQYF. The CDR3 DNA sequence: TGTGCCAGCAGCTGGTCGTCTAGCTCCTACGAGCAGTACTTC.

The chain carries TRBV5-8 and TRBJ1-2, with D hard to call. The CDR3 loop spans 15 amino acids. Trimming cost V 0 bases and J 4 bases, with 13 bases left between them. Germline values: CDR1 SGHTS, CDR2 YDEGEE. This chain's CDR3 is CASSLVGRPGYGYTF. CDR3 bases: TGTGCCAGCAGCTTGGTCGGCCGCCCGGGCTATGGCTACACCTTC.

The chain carries TRBV9 and TRBJ2-3; D not certain. The V end was cut by 4 bases, the J end by 4 bases, with 7 bases between. This CDR3 has 12 amino acids. The germline CDR1 and CDR2 sequences are SGDLS and YYNGEE. The CDR3 region is CASSSAPDTQYF. Here the CDR3 DNA reads TGTGCCAGCAGCAGCGCGCCAGATACGCAGTATTTT.